The 18 T cell receptor beta chains below all came from one sample that was sequenced in a study of blood T cells in healthy people across ages (dated by TCRdb to the mid-2010s). Libraries were built with 5' RACE. TCRdb shows the sequencer as Illumina HiSeq 2500. A second PCR of roughly 6 to 12 cycles was run with a J-beta primer mix and a sample-barcoded 5' primer. Using fastp at Q25 and MiXCR, TCRdb reprocessed the public reads and kept productive beta chains. A single entry per CDR3 protein holds the most common genes and DNA from its merged rows. The sample has approximately 800,000 distinct CDR3 sequences on record, more than 25% of them singletons. The ten largest clones add up to around 3% of the sample. This same sample was also taken into another study, of T cells of mothers and their children.

The sequencing input was blood. The source of these receptors is a boy younger than 18 in good health.

This clonotype appeared a few times. The V call is TRBV6-1, the J call TRBJ2-3, with 8 bases matching TRBD1. V shed 2 bases, J shed 4 bases, and the junction held 5 bases outside the gene matches. This CDR3 spans 15 amino acids. Per the germline V gene, CDR1 is MNHNS and CDR2 is SASEGT. CDR3 DNA sequence: TGTGCCAGCAGTGAAATGGACAGGGAAGCAGATACGCAGTATTTT. Its translation is CASSEMDREADTQYF.

The chain employs TRBV10-3 and TRBJ2-1; TRBD1 aligns across 12 bases. This CDR3 has 15 amino acids. Unmatched junction bases numbered 4, after V lost 5 bases and J lost 5 bases. The germline V gene has CDR1 ENHRY and CDR2 SYGVKD. CDR3 coding DNA: TGTGCCATCAGTCCGGGACAGGGGGCTAACAATGAGCAGTTCTTC. Translated: CAISPGQGANNEQFF.

The genes are TRBV12-3 or TRBV12-4 and TRBJ1-1; no definite D call. Trimming cost V 6 bases and J 4 bases, with 9 bases left between them. This CDR3 spans 12 amino acids. CDR3 sequence: CASRSGLTEAFF. The CDR3 DNA sequence: TGTGCCAGCAGATCGGGCCTCACTGAAGCTTTCTTT.

This chain uses TRBV12-3 or TRBV12-4 with TRBJ1-2; 7 positions match TRBD1. There are 14 residues in the CDR3. The junction had 7 bases not matched to a gene; V was cut back by 6 bases and J by 3 bases. CDR3 DNA sequence: TGTGCCAGCAGAGCCATAGGGGGCGACTATGGCTACACCTTC. Translating gives CASRAIGGDYGYTF.

This chain joins TRBV6-6 and TRBJ2-5; D tentatively reads TRBD1 or TRBD2 (5 bases each). The end of the DNA aligns better with TRBJ2-1, so the J call may be wrong. CDR3 size: 14 residues. Germline CDR1 and CDR2: MNHNY and SVGAGI (reference sequence). The CDR3 is CASSPGPGLVEQFF. The CDR3 DNA reads TGTGCCAGCAGCCCGGGGCCAGGGCTGGTTGAGCAGTTCTTC.

The rearrangement links TRBV11-2 to TRBJ2-2, with 10 bases matching TRBD1. V was clipped by 5 bases and J by 3 bases; unmatched bases: 6. The CDR3 is made up of 16 amino acids. The germline V gene has CDR1 SGHAT and CDR2 FQNNGV. Written as DNA, the CDR3 is TGTGCCAGCAGCCCCTGGACAGGGGGATACACCGGGGAGCTGTTTTTT. It codes for CASSPWTGGYTGELFF.

This rearrangement joins TRBV20-1 to TRBJ2-5; D may be TRBD1 or TRBD2 (5 bases each). CDR1 is DFQATT, CDR2 SNEGSKA, per germline (reference sequence). The CDR3 has 15 amino acids. Trimming removed 4 bases at V and 4 bases at J, with 19 bases between. The CDR3 region is CSAIQGSGMGETQYF. CDR3 in DNA: TGCAGTGCTATTCAGGGTTCCGGGATGGGAGAGACCCAGTACTTC.

J is TRBJ1-4 and V is TRBV15; a weak D match, TRBD1 (6 bases). V lost 2 bases and J 10 bases, leaving 20 bases between the germline ends. This CDR3 is 16 amino acids long. CDR1 and CDR2 (germline): LNHNV, YYDKDF (reference sequence). The CDR3 coding sequence is TGTGCCACCAGCAGATCGACAGGCCACCCAGAGGCAAAACTGTTTTTT. This encodes CATSRSTGHPEAKLFF.

The chain carries TRBV7-6 and TRBJ2-3, with D possibly TRBD1 on 6 matching bases. With 5 bases removed from V and 5 bases from J, the gap between germline ends came to 8 bases. The CDR3 is 12 amino acids. Germline V CDR1 and CDR2: SGHVS, FNYEAQ. This CDR3 is CASSQGLDTQYF. Here the CDR3 DNA reads TGTGCCAGCAGCCAGGGGTTAGATACGCAGTATTTT. The full variable domain, with the rest looked up from reference TRBV7-6 and TRBJ2-3, is GAGVSQSPRYKVTKRGQDVALRCDPISGHVSLYWYRQALGQGPEFLTYFNYEAQQDKSGLPNDRFSAERPEGSISTLTIQRTEQRDSAMYRCASSQGLDTQYFGPGTRLTVL.

The chain employs TRBV5-1 and TRBJ2-1; the D call may be TRBD1 or TRBD2 (5 bases each). Trimming pared 6 bases from V and 10 bases from J, leaving 17 bases between. The CDR3 is 13 amino acids. Germline V lookup: CDR1 SGHRS, CDR2 YFSETQ. The CDR3 coding sequence is TGCGCCAGCACCCCGGACGGGGCGTGGGAGCAGTTCTTC. It encodes CASTPDGAWEQFF. The full variable domain, with the rest looked up from reference TRBV5-1 and TRBJ2-1, is KAGVTQTPRYLIKTRGQQVTLSCSPISGHRSVSWYQQTPGQGLQFLFEYFSETQRNKGNFPGRFSGRQFSNSRSEMNVSTLELGDSALYLCASTPDGAWEQFFGPGTRLTVL.

The sample holds one count of this clonotype. The chain is built from TRBV6-1 and TRBJ2-6, with D maybe TRBD1 (6 bases). The germline CDR1 and CDR2 sequences are MNHNS and SASEGT. CDR3 size: 17 residues. Trimming left V 6 bases short and J 0 bases short, with 15 bases between. As DNA, the CDR3 is TGTGCCAGCAGCCAACAGGGTTCCCCCTCTGGGGCCAACGTCCTGACTTTC. It codes for CASSQQGSPSGANVLTF.

This clonotype appeared a few times. The V call is TRBV5-1, the J call TRBJ2-6, with D unresolved. Germline lookup yields CDR1 SGHRS and CDR2 YFSETQ. V lost 1 base and J 2 bases, leaving 7 bases between the germline ends. The CDR3 is 15 residues long. The CDR3 loop reads CASSLSLPGANVLTF. The CDR3 bases are TGCGCCAGCAGCTTGAGCTTGCCTGGGGCCAACGTCCTGACTTTC. Full variable domain (outside the CDR3, taken from reference TRBV5-1 and TRBJ2-6): KAGVTQTPRYLIKTRGQQVTLSCSPISGHRSVSWYQQTPGQGLQFLFEYFSETQRNKGNFPGRFSGRQFSNSRSEMNVSTLELGDSALYLCASSLSLPGANVLTFGAGSRLTVL.

This clonotype was observed a few times. V is TRBV7-6 and J is TRBJ2-3, with TRBD1 identical over 7 bases. The CDR3 has 16 amino acids. Germline V gene sequence: CDR1 SGHVS, CDR2 FNYEAQ. Trimming took 4 bases from V and 3 from J; bases not matched to a gene: 10. CDR3 in amino acids: CASSSKVTGSTDTQYF. In DNA form, the CDR3 reads TGTGCCAGCAGCTCCAAGGTGACAGGGAGTACAGATACGCAGTATTTT.

The rearrangement links TRBV6-5 to TRBJ2-5; D is unresolved. The J call may not be correct, given that the DNA end is closer to TRBJ2-1. This CDR3 spans 13 amino acids. Germline V gene data show CDR1 as MNHEY and CDR2 as SVGAGI. CDR3 amino acids: CASSPRLANEQFF. The CDR3 nucleotides are TGTGCCAGCAGTCCCCGGCTTGCGAATGAGCAGTTCTTC.

A few counts support this clonotype. V gene TRBV10-3 combines with J gene TRBJ2-2, with TRBD1 as a possible D gene (6 bases). Deletions cut 2 bases from V and 0 bases from J, with 10 bases between. Germline-derived CDR1 and CDR2 are ENHRY and SYGVKD. The CDR3 consists of 16 residues. The CDR3 sequence is CAISEIDRTNTGELFF. In DNA, the CDR3 is TGTGCCATCAGTGAGATCGACAGGACGAACACCGGGGAGCTGTTTTTT.

Only a few counts were recorded for this clonotype. The V and J genes are TRBV6-1 and TRBJ2-5, with a tentative D call TRBD1 (6 bases). Trimming took 4 bases from V and 11 from J, leaving 20 bases between them. The CDR3 totals 14 residues. CDR1 is MNHNS and CDR2 is SASEGT in the germline V gene. In DNA form, the CDR3 reads TGTGCCAGCAGTGGGGGGCTTAGGGATGAGGAGCAGTACTTC. Translating it yields CASSGGLRDEEQYF.

The chain combines TRBV2 with TRBJ2-5; 7 positions match TRBD2. Germline assignment: CDR1 SNHLY and CDR2 FYNNEI. V shed 0 bases, J shed 0 bases, and the junction held 1 base outside the gene matches. This CDR3 spans 15 amino acids. CDR3 in amino acids: CASSEAGGDQETQYF. For the CDR3, the DNA is TGTGCCAGCAGTGAAGCGGGGGGGGACCAAGAGACCCAGTACTTC.

The V and J genes are TRBV7-3 and TRBJ2-2, with a weak D call TRBD1 (6 bases). The ends were cut back, 4 bases at V and 4 bases at J, with 13 bases in the middle. The CDR3 consists of 15 residues. Germline V gives CDR1 SGHTA, CDR2 FQGTGA. For the CDR3, the DNA is TGTGCCAGCAGCTGGGGGCCCACCCCCACCGGGGAGCTGTTTTTT. It codes for CASSWGPTPTGELFF.